This TCR beta chain was identified in a study of molecular identifiers for immune sequencing clone quantification. Details on this clonotype: Its specificity is not known.

Preparation methods for the bulk TCR libraries were those previously described, with listed TCR primers. TCRdb recomputed calls from the PCR reads with MiXCR, one row per CDR3 protein. This sample has some 680,000 distinct CDR3 sequences, with 25% found just once. CDR1 is MNHEY, CDR2 SVGEGT, per germline. The CDR3 totals 15 residues. Trimming cost V 2 bases and J 1 base, with 9 bases left between them. Study conclusions and caveats: Should identical TCR molecules share a barcode, the sizes of highly expanded clones could be underestimated.

Sequencing used naive CD8+ T cells from blood, with Jurkat cell RNA spiked in. The sample's subset: FACS-sorted CD8+CD4-CCR7+CD45RA+ naive T cells. The TCR was taken from a human donor in good health. Some libraries in this study had Jurkat cell RNA spiked in. The rearrangement joins TRBV6-2 or TRBV6-3 to TRBJ1-5, with no clear D. CDR3 sequence: CASSYSQSSNQPQHF. As DNA, the CDR3 is TGTGCCAGCAGTTACAGCCAGAGCAGCAATCAGCCCCAGCATTTT.